A selection of T cell receptor beta chains follows, all from one sample in a study of shared T cell receptors in the human thymus. Some clones are missing from TCRdb's copy, which holds only in-frame ones; the method was immunoSEQ multiplex PCR. The sample carries roughly 700,000 clones, more than 75% recorded once. These data were also reused for a study on human thymus T cells.

Sequencing was carried out using thymocytes. All receptors derive from a boy younger than two with a congenital heart defect. Each CDR3 is given with its conserved first and last residue. A D gene is named only where the DNA matches it firmly. Size is omitted from some rows. Given values are once, few, many or a class for expanded clones.

v_gene: TRBV5-6; d_gene: TRBD2; j_gene: TRBJ2-1; abundance: NA; CDR3nt: TGTGCCAGCAGCAGGGGACTAGCGGGAGTCAATGAGCAGTTCTTC; CDR3aa: CASSRGLAGVNEQFF
v_gene: TRBV7-9; d_gene: NA; j_gene: TRBJ2-1; abundance: NA; CDR3nt: TGTGCCAGCACCGACGGAGTCTCCTACAATGAGCAGTTCTTC; CDR3aa: CASTDGVSYNEQFF
v_gene: TRBV7-2; d_gene: NA; j_gene: TRBJ2-2; abundance: NA; CDR3nt: TGTGCCAGCAGCTCCAAGCTGTACGGGGAGCTGTTTTTT; CDR3aa: CASSSKLYGELFF
v_gene: TRBV19; d_gene: TRBD1; j_gene: TRBJ2-7; abundance: NA; CDR3nt: TGTGCCAGTAGCTCAGGGGGCCCTCTCTACGAGCAGTACTTC; CDR3aa: CASSSGGPLYEQYF
v_gene: TRBV15; d_gene: NA; j_gene: TRBJ2-7; abundance: NA; CDR3nt: TGTGCCACCAGCCGTGCGCGCCCTGAGCCTTTTTTTTACGAGCAGTACTTC; CDR3aa: CATSRARPEPFFYEQYF
v_gene: TRBV5-1; d_gene: TRBD1; j_gene: TRBJ1-5; abundance: NA; CDR3nt: TGCGCCAGCAGCTTGACCGGGACAGGGGGCAATCAGCCCCAGCATTTT; CDR3aa: CASSLTGTGGNQPQHF
v_gene: TRBV6-5; d_gene: TRBD1; j_gene: TRBJ2-7; abundance: NA; CDR3nt: TGTGCCAGCAGTTACTTAGGACAGGGAGCTGAGCAGTACTTC; CDR3aa: CASSYLGQGAEQYF
v_gene: TRBV10-3; d_gene: TRBD1; j_gene: TRBJ2-5; abundance: NA; CDR3nt: TGTGCCATCAGTGCCACCCCGGGACAGGTCCGAGGAGAGACCCAGTACTTC; CDR3aa: CAISATPGQVRGETQYF
v_gene: TRBV6-1; d_gene: TRBD2; j_gene: TRBJ2-7; abundance: NA; CDR3nt: TGTGCCAGCATGGGGGGCGGACTAGCGGCATACGAGCAGTACTTC; CDR3aa: CASMGGGLAAYEQYF
v_gene: TRBV15; d_gene: NA; j_gene: TRBJ2-6; abundance: few; CDR3nt: TGTGCCACCAGCCCCGATACCCCACGGGGGGCCAACGTCCTGACTTTC; CDR3aa: CATSPDTPRGANVLTF
v_gene: TRBV27; d_gene: TRBD2; j_gene: TRBJ2-1; abundance: NA; CDR3nt: TGTGCCAGCAGTCGGCCTATTAGCGGGATGGGCTACAATGAGCAGTTCTTC; CDR3aa: CASSRPISGMGYNEQFF
v_gene: TRBV28; d_gene: TRBD2; j_gene: TRBJ2-1; abundance: NA; CDR3nt: TGTGCCAGCAGTTTATCACGGCTAGCGGGAGAAAATGAGCAGTTCTTC; CDR3aa: CASSLSRLAGENEQFF
v_gene: TRBV5-1; d_gene: TRBD2; j_gene: TRBJ2-3; abundance: NA; CDR3nt: TGCGCCAGCAGCCCTAGGGGACCTAGCGGGAAGGGGGGCACAGATACGCAGTATTTT; CDR3aa: CASSPRGPSGKGGTDTQYF
v_gene: TRBV7-2; d_gene: TRBD1; j_gene: TRBJ2-7; abundance: NA; CDR3nt: TGTGCCAGCAGCTTAGCGCAGGGGGCGTTTTCCCACGAGCAGTACTTC; CDR3aa: CASSLAQGAFSHEQYF
v_gene: TRBV7-2; d_gene: TRBD2; j_gene: TRBJ2-3; abundance: NA; CDR3nt: TGTGCCAGCAGCTCCTTGGGACTAGCGGGCACAGATACGCAGTATTTT; CDR3aa: CASSSLGLAGTDTQYF
v_gene: TRBV7-9; d_gene: NA; j_gene: TRBJ1-2; abundance: NA; CDR3nt: TGTGCCAGCAGCTCCTCCCGCACAGGGAACGACTATGGCTACACCTTC; CDR3aa: CASSSSRTGNDYGYTF
v_gene: TRBV5-4; d_gene: TRBD2; j_gene: TRBJ2-1; abundance: few; CDR3nt: TGTGCCAGCAGCTTGGGGGGGAATATACGGACTAGCGGAAACTACAATGAGCAGTTCTTC; CDR3aa: CASSLGGNIRTSGNYNEQFF
v_gene: TRBV5-1; d_gene: NA; j_gene: TRBJ2-7; abundance: NA; CDR3nt: TGCGCCAGCAGCTTGGCCCCGAGGAGCTACGAGCAGTACTTC; CDR3aa: CASSLAPRSYEQYF
v_gene: TRBV5-6; d_gene: TRBD2; j_gene: TRBJ2-3; abundance: NA; CDR3nt: TGTGCCAGCAGCTTGTCGGGACTAGCGGGCTCTCGGGATACGCAGTATTTT; CDR3aa: CASSLSGLAGSRDTQYF
v_gene: TRBV12-5; d_gene: NA; j_gene: TRBJ2-5; abundance: NA; CDR3nt: TGTGCTAGTGGAAGGGGGGAGACCCAGTACTTC; CDR3aa: CASGRGETQYF
v_gene: TRBV13; d_gene: NA; j_gene: TRBJ2-1; abundance: NA; CDR3nt: TGTGCCAGCAGCGCCCGCCGGGGGACAGCTTTCGATGAGCAGTTCTTC; CDR3aa: CASSARRGTAFDEQFF
v_gene: TRBV27; d_gene: TRBD2; j_gene: TRBJ2-5; abundance: NA; CDR3nt: TGTGCCAGCAGTCCTACCTGGGGAGGGCAGATCCAAGAGACCCAGTACTTC; CDR3aa: CASSPTWGGQIQETQYF
v_gene: TRBV7-2; d_gene: NA; j_gene: TRBJ2-1; abundance: NA; CDR3nt: TGTGCCAGCGATAGAGGAGGCAATGAGCAGTTCTTC; CDR3aa: CASDRGGNEQFF
v_gene: TRBV27; d_gene: TRBD1; j_gene: TRBJ2-1; abundance: NA; CDR3nt: TGTGCCAACCAGGACAGGGTGAACAATGAGCAGTTCTTC; CDR3aa: CANQDRVNNEQFF
v_gene: TRBV28; d_gene: NA; j_gene: TRBJ2-7; abundance: few; CDR3nt: TGTGCCAGCCAACCCTACGGGGGAGGTTACGAGCAGTACTTC; CDR3aa: CASQPYGGGYEQYF
v_gene: TRBV4-2; d_gene: TRBD2; j_gene: TRBJ2-1; abundance: NA; CDR3nt: TGTGCCAGCAGCCAATCGACTAGCGGGGCACCCTACAATGAGCAGTTCTTC; CDR3aa: CASSQSTSGAPYNEQFF
v_gene: TRBV5-1; d_gene: TRBD1; j_gene: TRBJ1-1; abundance: NA; CDR3nt: TGCGCCAGCAGCGACAGGGAGAAAACTGAAGCTTTCTTT; CDR3aa: CASSDREKTEAFF
v_gene: TRBV23-1; d_gene: NA; j_gene: TRBJ1-5; abundance: NA; CDR3nt: TGCGCCAGCAGTCAACCTGGGATTCGGGGGGCGAGGCCCCAGCATTTT; CDR3aa: CASSQPGIRGARPQHF
v_gene: TRBV9; d_gene: NA; j_gene: TRBJ2-7; abundance: NA; CDR3nt: TGTGCCAGCAGCGTAGCTGCCAGGGACGAGCAGTACTTC; CDR3aa: CASSVAARDEQYF
v_gene: TRBV7-2; d_gene: NA; j_gene: TRBJ1-5; abundance: NA; CDR3nt: TGTGCCAGCAGCTGCGGACAGTTTCCACTCAATCAGCCCCAGCATTTT; CDR3aa: CASSCGQFPLNQPQHF
v_gene: TRBV4-3; d_gene: TRBD2; j_gene: TRBJ2-3; abundance: NA; CDR3nt: TGCGCCAGCAGCCAAGGGACTAGCGGGAGGGCAACCGATACGCAGTATTTT; CDR3aa: CASSQGTSGRATDTQYF
v_gene: TRBV2; d_gene: NA; j_gene: TRBJ2-7; abundance: NA; CDR3nt: TGTGCCAGCAGGTTCACACGGGGGCGGGAGCACTACGAGCAGTACTTC; CDR3aa: CASRFTRGREHYEQYF
v_gene: TRBV5-8; d_gene: NA; j_gene: TRBJ2-7; abundance: NA; CDR3nt: TGTGCCAGCAGCTCCCGGGACTTAAAGACCTACGAGCAGTACTTC; CDR3aa: CASSSRDLKTYEQYF
v_gene: TRBV25-1; d_gene: NA; j_gene: TRBJ2-5; abundance: NA; CDR3nt: TGTGCCACCCGGGGGTGCCAAGGAGGAGGGAGGACCCAAGAGACCCAGTACTTC; CDR3aa: CATRGCQGGGRTQETQYF
v_gene: TRBV18; d_gene: NA; j_gene: TRBJ1-1; abundance: NA; CDR3nt: TGTGCCAGCTCACCTCGAGCACTGGCGGGACGGAACACTGAAGCTTTCTTT; CDR3aa: CASSPRALAGRNTEAFF
v_gene: TRBV9; d_gene: TRBD2; j_gene: TRBJ2-1; abundance: once; CDR3nt: TGTGCCAGCAGCAGCCGACCTTGCGCAGCGGGAGGGAGATACAATGAGCAGTTCTTC; CDR3aa: CASSSRPCAAGGRYNEQFF
v_gene: TRBV21-1; d_gene: NA; j_gene: TRBJ1-4; abundance: once; CDR3nt: TGTGCCAGCAGCCTGCGACAGGGCTTAAATGAAAAACTGTTTTTT; CDR3aa: CASSLRQGLNEKLFF
v_gene: TRBV6-1; d_gene: NA; j_gene: TRBJ2-7; abundance: NA; CDR3nt: TGTGCCAGCAGTGAAACTACCTCAAACGAGCAGTACTTC; CDR3aa: CASSETTSNEQYF
v_gene: TRBV15; d_gene: TRBD2; j_gene: TRBJ2-7; abundance: NA; CDR3nt: TGTGCCACCAGCCTCTATCGACTAGCGGGAGGACGGGCCTACGAGCAGTACTTC; CDR3aa: CATSLYRLAGGRAYEQYF
v_gene: TRBV19; d_gene: NA; j_gene: TRBJ1-2; abundance: NA; CDR3nt: TGTGCCAGTAGTAAAAGGAGGGGCAGGGATCGCCATGGCTACACCTTC; CDR3aa: CASSKRRGRDRHGYTF
v_gene: TRBV28; d_gene: TRBD1; j_gene: TRBJ2-7; abundance: NA; CDR3nt: TGTGCCAGCAGCCCTACAGGGGTCGAGCAGTACTTC; CDR3aa: CASSPTGVEQYF
v_gene: TRBV6-5; d_gene: NA; j_gene: TRBJ1-2; abundance: NA; CDR3nt: TGTGCCAGTCGAACAGAAACCTATGGCTACACCTTC; CDR3aa: CASRTETYGYTF
v_gene: TRBV27; d_gene: NA; j_gene: TRBJ2-3; abundance: NA; CDR3nt: TGTGCCAGCAGCCATAGGGATAGGGACAAAGAGACGGATACGCAGTATTTT; CDR3aa: CASSHRDRDKETDTQYF
v_gene: TRBV5-1; d_gene: NA; j_gene: TRBJ2-1; abundance: NA; CDR3nt: TGCGCCAGCAGCCTCAGCGGGCTGAGGGGATACAATGAGCAGTTCTTC; CDR3aa: CASSLSGLRGYNEQFF
v_gene: TRBV7-9; d_gene: NA; j_gene: TRBJ2-4; abundance: NA; CDR3nt: TGTGCCAGCAGCTCCCACCGGGACACAATAGCCAAAAACATTCAGTACTTC; CDR3aa: CASSSHRDTIAKNIQYF
v_gene: TRBV5-4; d_gene: TRBD2; j_gene: TRBJ2-7; abundance: NA; CDR3nt: TGTGCCAGCAGCCTCCGACTAGCGGCCTCCTACGAGCAGTACTTC; CDR3aa: CASSLRLAASYEQYF
v_gene: TRBV28; d_gene: TRBD1; j_gene: TRBJ1-1; abundance: NA; CDR3nt: TGTGCCAGCCTCATCAGGGGGTCCGGGACTGAAGCTTTCTTT; CDR3aa: CASLIRGSGTEAFF
v_gene: TRBV5-1; d_gene: TRBD2; j_gene: TRBJ2-1; abundance: NA; CDR3nt: TGCGCCAGCAGCTTGACTAGCGGGAAGAACAATGAGCAGTTCTTC; CDR3aa: CASSLTSGKNNEQFF
v_gene: TRBV15; d_gene: NA; j_gene: TRBJ1-1; abundance: NA; CDR3nt: TGTGCCACCAGCCGGGAGGGCCAGGACACTGAAGCTTTCTTT; CDR3aa: CATSREGQDTEAFF
v_gene: TRBV30; d_gene: NA; j_gene: TRBJ1-2; abundance: NA; CDR3nt: TGTGCCTGTCAGCCGTCCCTGAGAGGGAGGTCTAGTGGCTACACCTTC; CDR3aa: CACQPSLRGRSSGYTF
v_gene: TRBV5-6; d_gene: TRBD2; j_gene: TRBJ2-2; abundance: NA; CDR3nt: TGTGCCAGCAGCCCCCCCAGCGGGAGGACGAGGGAGAACACCGGGGAGCTGTTTTTT; CDR3aa: CASSPPSGRTRENTGELFF
v_gene: TRBV5-6; d_gene: NA; j_gene: TRBJ2-1; abundance: NA; CDR3nt: TGTGCCAGCAGCTTGAGCCTCTCAGCTAGAGTGGGCAATGAGCAGTTCTTC; CDR3aa: CASSLSLSARVGNEQFF
v_gene: TRBV27; d_gene: NA; j_gene: TRBJ2-7; abundance: NA; CDR3nt: TGTGCCAGCAGTTTCCGGACACCCTCAGACTTC; CDR3aa: CASSFRTPSDF